Listed below are T cell receptor beta chains from one sample, sequenced in a study of CXCR3-negative and CXCR3-positive naive CD8 T cells. Each CDR3 protein gets one entry in TCRdb, which reprocessed the 5' RACE reads and gives no DNA. This table lists a few thousand distinct CDR3 sequences. Specimen: naive CXCR3+ CD8+ T cells from blood. The receptors were gathered from a human donor in good health. Some clones in this sample may be carry-over from other donors' samples. Both conserved end residues are part of each CDR3. The size of a clone is reported for some rows only, either as once, few or many, or as a class for expanded clones.

>TRBV7-2|TRBJ1-1|medium-sized
CASSLGTGPTEAFF
>TRBV2|TRBJ2-1|medium-sized
CASSVLGTTPNEQFF
>TRBV20-1|TRBJ2-7|NA
CSAKPLAEPYEQYF
>TRBV19|TRBJ1-1|NA
CASLRENTEAFF
>TRBV28|TRBJ1-3|NA
CASRRQSSGNTIYF
>TRBV29-1|TRBJ2-1|medium-sized
CSGVTGLVSYNEQFF
>TRBV7-9|TRBJ2-7|large
CASSITSYEQYF
>TRBV6-2/TRBV6-3|TRBJ2-7|NA
CASTRQGLVSFEQYF
>TRBV3-1|TRBJ1-2|medium-sized
CASSPVEYSGYTF
>TRBV5-8|TRBJ2-1|NA
CASSLGTSGSNEQFF
>TRBV4-1|TRBJ1-2|NA
CASSQENKPGYTF
>TRBV27|TRBJ2-1|NA
CASSLSPRQGYHNEQFF
>TRBV29-1|TRBJ1-2|NA
CSAPEGGQTHNTF
>TRBV27|TRBJ2-7|NA
CASSLQIPDRASYEQYF
>TRBV29-1|TRBJ2-7|NA
CSVIDRAEQYF
>TRBV7-9|TRBJ2-7|NA
CASSPRDRGPYEQYF
>TRBV28|TRBJ2-1|medium-sized
CASSGTGVYNEQFF
>TRBV5-1|TRBJ2-7|NA
CASSPGSGRSYEQYF
>TRBV30|TRBJ2-3|medium-sized
CAWSAQGLDTQYF
>TRBV18|TRBJ2-7|NA
CASSPGSAVYEQYF
>TRBV10-3|TRBJ2-1|medium-sized
CAISESWEGRYNEQFF
>TRBV20-1|TRBJ2-7|medium-sized
CSARPSGQMFYEQYF
>TRBV14|TRBJ2-3|NA
CASSQDISRGRLITQYF
>TRBV29-1|TRBJ2-5|NA
CSVVLLGTAETQYF
>TRBV29-1|TRBJ2-2|NA
CSVEDPLATGELFF
>TRBV2|TRBJ2-7|medium-sized
CASSEGGTKTYEQYF
>TRBV5-1|TRBJ2-3|medium-sized
CASSITGTVLYF
>TRBV29-1|TRBJ2-5|medium-sized
CSVEPGHLGTQYF
>TRBV7-3|TRBJ1-2|NA
CASSLSPGTDYGYTF
>TRBV28|TRBJ2-3|medium-sized
CASSLPGRDPLTQYF
>TRBV27|TRBJ2-1|NA
CANSLSPNEQFF
>TRBV29-1|TRBJ2-2|NA
CSVSVLGGPNTGELFF
>TRBV12-3/TRBV12-4|TRBJ1-2|large
CASSTGPGEGANYGYTF
>TRBV5-6|TRBJ2-2|NA
CASSLLGHLNTGELFF
>TRBV28|TRBJ2-7|NA
CASRPGTLYYEQYF
>TRBV25-1|TRBJ1-6|NA
CASSDGGNSPLHF